A selection of T cell receptor beta chains follows, all from one sample in a study of vaccination and CD4 T cells after COVID-19. Their antigen targets remain unknown. TCRdb re-derived calls from the PCR reads in MiXCR, one entry per CDR3 protein. The data show about 20,000 distinct CDR3 sequences, roughly three fifths seen once. Sequencing was performed on CD4+ T cells from blood, cultured in vitro, taken after SARS-CoV-2 vaccination. The receptors were gathered from a human donor who had recovered from COVID-19. Both conserved end residues are part of each CDR3. Fields, in order: clone size, D gene, J gene, V gene, CDR3 DNA, CDR3 protein. The D gene is left open where the match is weak. Where a row states a size, it is once, few, many or the class of an expanded clone; other rows omit it.

clone size: NA; D gene: TRBD2; J gene: TRBJ2-7; V gene: TRBV20-1; CDR3 DNA: TGCAGTGCTAGACCTGATAGCGGGACCTACGAGCAGTACTTC; CDR3 protein: CSARPDSGTYEQYF
clone size: NA; D gene: TRBD2; J gene: TRBJ2-5; V gene: TRBV20-1; CDR3 DNA: TGCAGTGCTAGAGAGTTTGAGCGGGGGTATCAAGAGACCCAGTACTTC; CDR3 protein: CSAREFERGYQETQYF
clone size: NA; D gene: NA; J gene: TRBJ2-3; V gene: TRBV27; CDR3 DNA: TGTGCCAGCAGTTCGGACGGGCGAGATACGCAGTATTTT; CDR3 protein: CASSSDGRDTQYF
clone size: NA; D gene: NA; J gene: TRBJ2-7; V gene: TRBV7-2; CDR3 DNA: TGTGCCAGCAGCTTATTTTCCTACGAGCAGTACTTC; CDR3 protein: CASSLFSYEQYF
clone size: NA; D gene: NA; J gene: TRBJ1-2; V gene: TRBV7-9; CDR3 DNA: TGTGCCAGCAGCCCCCTCGGTGGAAGCGATGGCTACACCTTC; CDR3 protein: CASSPLGGSDGYTF
clone size: NA; D gene: NA; J gene: TRBJ1-6; V gene: TRBV10-1; CDR3 DNA: TGCGCCAGCTCTGGACAGCCGAATTCACCCCTCCACTTT; CDR3 protein: CASSGQPNSPLHF
clone size: few; D gene: NA; J gene: TRBJ1-2; V gene: TRBV30; CDR3 DNA: TGTGCCTGGAAAGATGGATGGATCCTAGCTAACTATGGCTACACCTTC; CDR3 protein: CAWKDGWILANYGYTF
clone size: NA; D gene: NA; J gene: TRBJ2-7; V gene: TRBV12-2; CDR3 DNA: TGTGCAAGTCGCTTAGGGGACAGGCCCACCGATACTTGCGAGCAGTACTTC; CDR3 protein: CASRLGDRPTDTCEQYF
clone size: NA; D gene: NA; J gene: TRBJ1-1; V gene: TRBV7-2; CDR3 DNA: TGTGCCAGCAGCTTATTAAGAGGGACTGAAGCTTTCTTT; CDR3 protein: CASSLLRGTEAFF
clone size: few; D gene: NA; J gene: TRBJ2-7; V gene: TRBV6-1; CDR3 DNA: TGTGCCAGCAGTGAGGGGCCAACCCCTTCCTACGAGCAGTACTTC; CDR3 protein: CASSEGPTPSYEQYF
clone size: NA; D gene: TRBD1; J gene: TRBJ2-7; V gene: TRBV28; CDR3 DNA: TGTGCCAGCAGGGGAGGGACAGGGAACTACGAGCAGTACTTC; CDR3 protein: CASRGGTGNYEQYF
clone size: few; D gene: TRBD1; J gene: TRBJ2-5; V gene: TRBV20-1; CDR3 DNA: TGCAGTGCTACCCCGACGGACAGGGGGTTTGGAGAGACCCAGTACTTC; CDR3 protein: CSATPTDRGFGETQYF
clone size: NA; D gene: NA; J gene: TRBJ2-7; V gene: TRBV24-1; CDR3 DNA: TGTGCCACCAGTGATACCACCTACGAGCAGTACTTC; CDR3 protein: CATSDTTYEQYF
clone size: NA; D gene: NA; J gene: TRBJ1-1; V gene: TRBV18; CDR3 DNA: TGTGCCAGCTCACCATTGGGCGCATCAGGAGATTGGGGAAACACTGAAGCTTTCTTT; CDR3 protein: CASSPLGASGDWGNTEAFF
clone size: NA; D gene: NA; J gene: TRBJ1-2; V gene: TRBV28; CDR3 DNA: TGTGCCAGCAGTCGGGACGCCCAAGACTATGGCTACACCTTC; CDR3 protein: CASSRDAQDYGYTF
clone size: NA; D gene: TRBD2; J gene: TRBJ2-5; V gene: TRBV6-1; CDR3 DNA: TGTGCCAGCAGTGAAGCGCGACTAGCGGGAGTGGAGACCCAGTACTTC; CDR3 protein: CASSEARLAGVETQYF
clone size: few; D gene: NA; J gene: TRBJ2-2; V gene: TRBV7-9; CDR3 DNA: TGTGCCAGCAGCTTCGCCAGGGTGACCGGGGAGCTGTTTTTT; CDR3 protein: CASSFARVTGELFF
clone size: NA; D gene: NA; J gene: TRBJ1-1; V gene: TRBV28; CDR3 DNA: TGTGCCAGCAGTTTAGAGCCAGCCAGGGGTCAAGCTTTCTTT; CDR3 protein: CASSLEPARGQAFF
clone size: once; D gene: TRBD1; J gene: TRBJ1-2; V gene: TRBV2; CDR3 DNA: TGTGCCAGCAGTGGGACAGGGGGATCCCGCTTC; CDR3 protein: CASSGTGGSRF
clone size: NA; D gene: NA; J gene: TRBJ2-2; V gene: TRBV7-2; CDR3 DNA: TGTGTCAGCACCAGGGAGAACACCGGGGAGCTGTTTTTT; CDR3 protein: CVSTRENTGELFF
clone size: NA; D gene: NA; J gene: TRBJ2-5; V gene: TRBV20-1; CDR3 DNA: TGCAGTGCTACCGTATACGGAGGGCCCCAAGAGACCCAGTACTTC; CDR3 protein: CSATVYGGPQETQYF
clone size: NA; D gene: NA; J gene: TRBJ1-2; V gene: TRBV12-3/TRBV12-4; CDR3 DNA: TGTGCCAGCAGTCAACAGGGTTTCTATGGCTACACCTTC; CDR3 protein: CASSQQGFYGYTF
clone size: NA; D gene: TRBD2; J gene: TRBJ2-3; V gene: TRBV20-1; CDR3 DNA: TGCAGTGCTAGAGCAGCGGGAGGGTTGTCTACAGATACGCAGTATTTT; CDR3 protein: CSARAAGGLSTDTQYF
clone size: NA; D gene: TRBD1; J gene: TRBJ2-2; V gene: TRBV19; CDR3 DNA: TGTGCCACTCGGACAGGCGGCACCGGGGAGCTGTTTTTT; CDR3 protein: CATRTGGTGELFF
clone size: once; D gene: TRBD1; J gene: TRBJ2-2; V gene: TRBV19; CDR3 DNA: TGTGCCAGTAGCACAGGGGGCATTCCCGGGGAGCTGTTTTTT; CDR3 protein: CASSTGGIPGELFF
clone size: NA; D gene: TRBD1; J gene: TRBJ1-2; V gene: TRBV12-3/TRBV12-4; CDR3 DNA: TGTGCCAGCAGTTTGTCAGGGGGCTCCTATGGCTACACCTTC; CDR3 protein: CASSLSGGSYGYTF
clone size: NA; D gene: TRBD1; J gene: TRBJ2-7; V gene: TRBV19; CDR3 DNA: TGTGCCAGTAGTATCGCGGGACAGGGATTCCACGAGCAGTACTTC; CDR3 protein: CASSIAGQGFHEQYF
clone size: few; D gene: NA; J gene: TRBJ2-5; V gene: TRBV27; CDR3 DNA: TGTGCCAGCAGCCTAAATACTAGAAAAGAGACCCAGTACTTC; CDR3 protein: CASSLNTRKETQYF
clone size: NA; D gene: TRBD2; J gene: TRBJ2-1; V gene: TRBV20-1; CDR3 DNA: TGCAGTGCTAGACCTAGCGGGAGGGCCCGAAATGAGCAGTTCTTC; CDR3 protein: CSARPSGRARNEQFF
clone size: NA; D gene: NA; J gene: TRBJ1-5; V gene: TRBV15; CDR3 DNA: TGTGCCACCACGGACATTGGGAGGCCCCAGCATTTT; CDR3 protein: CATTDIGRPQHF
clone size: NA; D gene: NA; J gene: TRBJ1-1; V gene: TRBV2; CDR3 DNA: TGTGCCAGCAAGAGGGAGAACACTGAAGCTTTCTTT; CDR3 protein: CASKRENTEAFF
clone size: few; D gene: TRBD1; J gene: TRBJ1-6; V gene: TRBV20-1; CDR3 DNA: TGCAGTGCTAGAGCCACAGGACAGGGAGATAATTCACCCCTCCACTTT; CDR3 protein: CSARATGQGDNSPLHF
clone size: NA; D gene: NA; J gene: TRBJ1-2; V gene: TRBV11-2; CDR3 DNA: TGTGCCAGCAGCTCCTTCGACACGGTAGCGGATGGCTACACCTTC; CDR3 protein: CASSSFDTVADGYTF
clone size: NA; D gene: TRBD1; J gene: TRBJ2-5; V gene: TRBV15; CDR3 DNA: TGTGCCACCAGCTCGGACAGGGTCGTCGAGACCCAGTACTTC; CDR3 protein: CATSSDRVVETQYF
clone size: NA; D gene: NA; J gene: TRBJ2-7; V gene: TRBV6-5; CDR3 DNA: TGTGCCAGCAGTTGGGGCAGCCAGCAGTACTTC; CDR3 protein: CASSWGSQQYF
clone size: NA; D gene: NA; J gene: TRBJ1-6; V gene: TRBV15; CDR3 DNA: TGTGCCACCAGCAGTGAGGGACGAGGATCACCCCTCCACTTT; CDR3 protein: CATSSEGRGSPLHF
clone size: NA; D gene: NA; J gene: TRBJ2-3; V gene: TRBV7-6; CDR3 DNA: TGTGCCAGCAGCTTAAACTCAGATACGCAGTATTTT; CDR3 protein: CASSLNSDTQYF
clone size: NA; D gene: TRBD1; J gene: TRBJ2-4; V gene: TRBV20-1; CDR3 DNA: TGCAGTGCTAGGCGACAGGGCGATCACATTCAGTACTTC; CDR3 protein: CSARRQGDHIQYF
clone size: NA; D gene: NA; J gene: TRBJ2-5; V gene: TRBV20-1; CDR3 DNA: TGCAGTGCTAGCCGAGACAACCAAGAGACCCAGTACTTC; CDR3 protein: CSASRDNQETQYF
clone size: NA; D gene: TRBD2; J gene: TRBJ2-5; V gene: TRBV20-1; CDR3 DNA: TGCAGTGCCCGTCCTAGCGGGGGGGCCCGGGAGACCCAGTACTTC; CDR3 protein: CSARPSGGARETQYF
clone size: NA; D gene: NA; J gene: TRBJ1-5; V gene: TRBV7-2; CDR3 DNA: TGTGCCAGCAGCCCGTCAGGCGGTCAGCCCCAGCATTTT; CDR3 protein: CASSPSGGQPQHF
clone size: few; D gene: NA; J gene: TRBJ1-2; V gene: TRBV4-2; CDR3 DNA: TGTGCCAGCAGCCAAGAACGGACAGTATATGGCTACACCTTC; CDR3 protein: CASSQERTVYGYTF
clone size: few; D gene: TRBD1; J gene: TRBJ2-7; V gene: TRBV6-1; CDR3 DNA: TGTGCCAGCACCAACCCCCGTGGACAGGGGCCTGGCGAGCAGTACTTC; CDR3 protein: CASTNPRGQGPGEQYF
clone size: NA; D gene: NA; J gene: TRBJ1-2; V gene: TRBV30; CDR3 DNA: TGTGCCTGGAGTGTTACCAGGGGAGGCTATGGCTACACCTTC; CDR3 protein: CAWSVTRGGYGYTF
clone size: NA; D gene: TRBD2; J gene: TRBJ2-5; V gene: TRBV29-1; CDR3 DNA: TGCAGCGTCGGGAGGCGGACGGAAGAGACCCAGTACTTC; CDR3 protein: CSVGRRTEETQYF
clone size: NA; D gene: TRBD1; J gene: TRBJ1-1; V gene: TRBV19; CDR3 DNA: TGTGCCAGTAGTCCGTGGGACAGGGGTGATCAAGGGGCTGAAGCTTTCTTT; CDR3 protein: CASSPWDRGDQGAEAFF
clone size: NA; D gene: NA; J gene: TRBJ1-1; V gene: TRBV20-1; CDR3 DNA: TGCAGTGCTAGGTTCGGCGGGAACACTGAAGCTTTCTTT; CDR3 protein: CSARFGGNTEAFF
clone size: NA; D gene: NA; J gene: TRBJ1-5; V gene: TRBV6-1; CDR3 DNA: TGTGCCAGCACGGACTGGAGAAGGAATCAGCCCCAGCATTTT; CDR3 protein: CASTDWRRNQPQHF
clone size: NA; D gene: NA; J gene: TRBJ2-2; V gene: TRBV15; CDR3 DNA: TGTGCCACCAGCAGGGGAACCGGGGAGCTGTTTTTT; CDR3 protein: CATSRGTGELFF
clone size: few; D gene: NA; J gene: TRBJ1-6; V gene: TRBV19; CDR3 DNA: TGTGCCAGTAGTATCAGGTTGGCGGTTCCATCGAGCTCCTATAATTCACCCCTCCACTTT; CDR3 protein: CASSIRLAVPSSSYNSPLHF
clone size: NA; D gene: TRBD2; J gene: TRBJ2-5; V gene: TRBV15; CDR3 DNA: TGTGCCACCAGCAGACTGGGAGGGTCGGGAGGAGAGGAGACCCAGTACTTC; CDR3 protein: CATSRLGGSGGEETQYF
clone size: NA; D gene: NA; J gene: TRBJ1-5; V gene: TRBV30; CDR3 DNA: TGTGCCTGGAGTACGCAGGGAAATCAGCCCCAGCATTTT; CDR3 protein: CAWSTQGNQPQHF
clone size: few; D gene: NA; J gene: TRBJ1-2; V gene: TRBV6-5; CDR3 DNA: TGTGCCAGCAGTTACAGGGCCAGCTGGGGGAATGGCTACACCTTC; CDR3 protein: CASSYRASWGNGYTF
clone size: NA; D gene: NA; J gene: TRBJ1-1; V gene: TRBV12-3/TRBV12-4; CDR3 DNA: TGTGCCAGCAGTTTAATGGGGACTGAAGCTTTCTTT; CDR3 protein: CASSLMGTEAFF
clone size: NA; D gene: TRBD1; J gene: TRBJ2-2; V gene: TRBV5-1; CDR3 DNA: TGCGCCAGCAGCTTGACAGGGGGACGAAGTGGCGGGGAGCTGTTTTTT; CDR3 protein: CASSLTGGRSGGELFF
clone size: NA; D gene: NA; J gene: TRBJ1-6; V gene: TRBV6-5; CDR3 DNA: TGTGCCAGCAGTTATTCCCGCCTGCGCTCCTATAATTCACCCCTCCACTTT; CDR3 protein: CASSYSRLRSYNSPLHF
clone size: NA; D gene: NA; J gene: TRBJ2-1; V gene: TRBV6-2/TRBV6-3; CDR3 DNA: TGTGCCAGCAGTTTCGCGGGGAATGGGCAGTTCTTC; CDR3 protein: CASSFAGNGQFF
clone size: NA; D gene: NA; J gene: TRBJ1-1; V gene: TRBV6-5; CDR3 DNA: TGTGCCAGCAGTTACGGAAACCTGAACACTGAAGCTTTCTTT; CDR3 protein: CASSYGNLNTEAFF
clone size: NA; D gene: TRBD1; J gene: TRBJ1-6; V gene: TRBV7-2; CDR3 DNA: TGTGCCAGCAGCTTTTCGACAGGGCTGGATTCACCCCTCCACTTT; CDR3 protein: CASSFSTGLDSPLHF